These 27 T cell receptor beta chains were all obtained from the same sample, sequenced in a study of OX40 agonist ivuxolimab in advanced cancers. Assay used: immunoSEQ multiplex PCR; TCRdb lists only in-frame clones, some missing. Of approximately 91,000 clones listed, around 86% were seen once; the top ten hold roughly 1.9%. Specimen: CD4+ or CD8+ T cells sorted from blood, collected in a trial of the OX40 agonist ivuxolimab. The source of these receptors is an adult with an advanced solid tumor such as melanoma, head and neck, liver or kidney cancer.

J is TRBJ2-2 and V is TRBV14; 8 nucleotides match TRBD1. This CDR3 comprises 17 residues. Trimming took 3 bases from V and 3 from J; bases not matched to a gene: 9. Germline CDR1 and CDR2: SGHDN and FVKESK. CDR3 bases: TGTGCCAGCAGCCAGAAGCAGGGGGCTAGGGACACCGGGGAGCTGTTTTTT. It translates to CASSQKQGARDTGELFF.

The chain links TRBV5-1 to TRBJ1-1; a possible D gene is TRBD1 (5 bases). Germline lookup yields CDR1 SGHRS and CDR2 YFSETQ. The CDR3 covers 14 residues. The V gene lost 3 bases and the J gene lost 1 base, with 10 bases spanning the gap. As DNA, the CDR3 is TGCGCCAGCAGCTCAGACGGGGCGAACACTGAAGCTTTCTTT. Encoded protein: CASSSDGANTEAFF.

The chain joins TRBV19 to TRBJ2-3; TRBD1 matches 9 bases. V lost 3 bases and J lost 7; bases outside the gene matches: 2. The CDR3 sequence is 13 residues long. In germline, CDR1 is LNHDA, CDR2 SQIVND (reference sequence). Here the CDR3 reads CASSMDRGYTQYF. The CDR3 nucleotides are TGTGCCAGTAGTATGGACAGGGGATATACGCAGTATTTT.

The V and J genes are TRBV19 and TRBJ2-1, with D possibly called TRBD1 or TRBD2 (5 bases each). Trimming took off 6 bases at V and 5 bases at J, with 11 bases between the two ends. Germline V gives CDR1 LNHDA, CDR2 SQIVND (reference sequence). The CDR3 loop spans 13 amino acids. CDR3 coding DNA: TGTGCCAGTAGCAGGGACGCAAACAATGAGCAGTTCTTC. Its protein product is CASSRDANNEQFF. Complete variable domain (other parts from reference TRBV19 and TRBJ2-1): DGGITQSPKYLFRKEGQNVTLSCEQNLNHDAMYWYRQDPGQGLRLIYYSQIVNDFQKGDIAEGYSVSREKKESFPLTVTSAQKNPTAFYLCASSRDANNEQFFGPGTRLTVL.

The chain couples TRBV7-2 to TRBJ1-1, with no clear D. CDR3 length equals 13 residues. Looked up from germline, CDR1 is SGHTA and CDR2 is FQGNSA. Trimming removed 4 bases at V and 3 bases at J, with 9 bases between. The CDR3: CASSSQLYTEAFF. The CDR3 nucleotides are TGTGCCAGCAGCTCGCAACTGTACACTGAAGCTTTCTTT.

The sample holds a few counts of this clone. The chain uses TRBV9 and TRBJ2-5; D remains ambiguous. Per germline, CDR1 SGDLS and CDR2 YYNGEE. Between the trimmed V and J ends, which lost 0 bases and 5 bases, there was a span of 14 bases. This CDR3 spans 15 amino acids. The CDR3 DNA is TGTGCCAGCAGCGTAGGTGGGGTAGTCGGGGAGACCCAGTACTTC. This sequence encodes CASSVGGVVGETQYF. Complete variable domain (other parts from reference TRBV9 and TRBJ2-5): DSGVTQTPKHLITATGQRVTLRCSPRSGDLSVYWYQQSLDQGLQFLIQYYNGEERAKGNILERFSAQQFPDLHSELNLSSLELGDSALYFCASSVGGVVGETQYFGPGTRLLVL.

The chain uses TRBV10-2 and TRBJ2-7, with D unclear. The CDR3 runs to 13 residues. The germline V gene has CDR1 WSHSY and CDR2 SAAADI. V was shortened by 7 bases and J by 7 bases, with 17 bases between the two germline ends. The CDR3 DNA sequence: TGCGCCAGCACCCGTACTCCGACGGGTGAGCAGTACTTC. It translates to CASTRTPTGEQYF.

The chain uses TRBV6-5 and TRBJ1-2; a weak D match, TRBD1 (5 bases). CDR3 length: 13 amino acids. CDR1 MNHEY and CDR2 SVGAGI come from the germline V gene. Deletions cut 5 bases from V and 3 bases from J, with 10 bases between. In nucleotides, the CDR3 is TGTGCCAGCAGTCCTGGGGCAGACTATGGCTACACCTTC. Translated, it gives CASSPGADYGYTF.

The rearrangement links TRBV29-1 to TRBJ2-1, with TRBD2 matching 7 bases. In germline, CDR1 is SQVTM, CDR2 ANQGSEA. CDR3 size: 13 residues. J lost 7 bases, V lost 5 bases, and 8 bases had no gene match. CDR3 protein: CSVTPVGGNEQFF. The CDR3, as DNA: TGCAGCGTTACTCCCGTGGGGGGGAATGAGCAGTTCTTC.

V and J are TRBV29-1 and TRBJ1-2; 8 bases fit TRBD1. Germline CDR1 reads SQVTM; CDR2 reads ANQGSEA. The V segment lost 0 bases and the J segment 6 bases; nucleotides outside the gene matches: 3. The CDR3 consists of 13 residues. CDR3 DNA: TGCAGCGTTGAAGACGACAGGGGTGATGGCTACACCTTC. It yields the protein CSVEDDRGDGYTF.

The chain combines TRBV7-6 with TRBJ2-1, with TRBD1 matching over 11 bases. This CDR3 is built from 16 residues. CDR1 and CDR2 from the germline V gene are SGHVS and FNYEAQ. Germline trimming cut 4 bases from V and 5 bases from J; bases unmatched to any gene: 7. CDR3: CASSSGWGQGDNEQFF. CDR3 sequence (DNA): TGTGCCAGCAGCTCCGGATGGGGACAGGGGGACAATGAGCAGTTCTTC.

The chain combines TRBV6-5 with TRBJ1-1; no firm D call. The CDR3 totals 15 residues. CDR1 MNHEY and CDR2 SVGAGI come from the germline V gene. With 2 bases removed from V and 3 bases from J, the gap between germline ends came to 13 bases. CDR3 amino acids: CASSYAWSSYTEAFF. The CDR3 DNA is TGTGCCAGCAGTTACGCATGGAGTTCGTACACTGAAGCTTTCTTT.

CDR3 residues: CAISPIGTPGSNSPLHF. In DNA form, the CDR3 reads TGTGCCATCAGTCCAATCGGGACCCCTGGTTCCAATTCACCCCTCCACTTT. The chain recombines TRBV10-3 with TRBJ1-6, with a possible D match to TRBD1 (5 bases). The CDR3 runs to 17 residues. CDR1 is ENHRY, CDR2 SYGVKD, per germline. V was clipped by 5 bases and J by 7 bases, with 21 bases between them.

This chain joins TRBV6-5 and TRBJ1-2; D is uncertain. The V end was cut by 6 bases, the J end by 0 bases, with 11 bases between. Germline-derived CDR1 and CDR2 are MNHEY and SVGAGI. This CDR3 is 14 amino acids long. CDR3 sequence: CASSLDGANYGYTF. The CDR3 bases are TGTGCCAGCAGCCTGGACGGAGCTAACTATGGCTACACCTTC.

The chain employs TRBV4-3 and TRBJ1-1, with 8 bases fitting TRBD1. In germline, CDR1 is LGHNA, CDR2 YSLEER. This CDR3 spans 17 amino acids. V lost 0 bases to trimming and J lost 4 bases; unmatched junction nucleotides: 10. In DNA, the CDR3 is TGCGCCAGCAGCCAAGATCATAGGACAGGGAGGGTCACTGAAGCTTTCTTT. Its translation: CASSQDHRTGRVTEAFF.

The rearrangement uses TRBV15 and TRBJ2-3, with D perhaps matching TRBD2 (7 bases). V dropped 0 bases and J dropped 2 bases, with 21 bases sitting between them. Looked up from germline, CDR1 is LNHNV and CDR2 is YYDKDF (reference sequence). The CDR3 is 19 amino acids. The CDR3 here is CATSRDQLGRRGPTDTQYF. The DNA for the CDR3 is TGTGCCACCAGCAGAGATCAATTAGGTAGGCGGGGGCCCACAGATACGCAGTATTTT. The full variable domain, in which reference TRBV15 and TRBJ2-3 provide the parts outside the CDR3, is DAMVIQNPRYQVTQFGKPVTLSCSQTLNHNVMYWYQQKSSQAPKLLFHYYDKDFNNEADTPDNFQSRRPNTSFCFLDIRSPGLGDTAMYLCATSRDQLGRRGPTDTQYFGPGTRLTVL.

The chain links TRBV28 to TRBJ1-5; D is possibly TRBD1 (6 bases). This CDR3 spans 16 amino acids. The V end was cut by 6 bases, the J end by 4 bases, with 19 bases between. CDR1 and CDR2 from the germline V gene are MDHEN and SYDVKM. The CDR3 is CASSSWSGQTNQPQHF. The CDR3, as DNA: TGTGCCAGCAGCTCTTGGTCGGGACAAACTAATCAGCCCCAGCATTTT.

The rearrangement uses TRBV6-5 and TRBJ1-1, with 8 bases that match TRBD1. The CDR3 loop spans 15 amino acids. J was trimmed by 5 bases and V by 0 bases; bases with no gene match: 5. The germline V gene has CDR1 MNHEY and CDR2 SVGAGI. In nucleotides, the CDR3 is TGTGCCAGCAGTTACTCCAGGGGGCCGGTGACTGAAGCTTTCTTT. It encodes CASSYSRGPVTEAFF.

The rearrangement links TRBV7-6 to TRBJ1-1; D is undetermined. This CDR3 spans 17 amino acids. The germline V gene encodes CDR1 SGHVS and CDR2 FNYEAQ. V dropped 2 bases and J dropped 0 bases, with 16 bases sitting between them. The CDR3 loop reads CASSLYPLTTLNTEAFF. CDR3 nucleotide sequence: TGTGCCAGCAGCTTATATCCCCTGACTACACTGAACACTGAAGCTTTCTTT.

The CDR3 sequence is CASSGGGGRSGYTF. CDR3 in DNA: TGTGCCAGCAGCGGAGGGGGAGGCCGGAGTGGCTACACCTTC. V is TRBV9 and J is TRBJ1-2, with D perhaps TRBD1 (6 bases). V gave up 3 bases and J gave up 7 bases, with 16 bases separating them. Germline V gene sequence: CDR1 SGDLS, CDR2 YYNGEE. CDR3 length: 14 residues.

CDR3 sequence: CASSLLDSSFYGYTF. CDR3 DNA sequence: TGTGCCAGCAGTCTCTTGGACAGTAGTTTCTATGGCTACACCTTC. J is TRBJ1-2 and V is TRBV28; the D gene is possibly TRBD1 (6 bases). V gave up 5 bases and J gave up 4 bases, with 17 bases separating them. The CDR3 spans 15 residues. Germline V gene data show CDR1 as MDHEN and CDR2 as SYDVKM.

CDR3 loop: CASSSSSGGPYNEQFF. As DNA, the CDR3 is TGCGCCAGCAGCTCATCTAGCGGGGGCCCCTACAATGAGCAGTTCTTC. J is TRBJ2-1 and V is TRBV5-1, with 10 bases fitting TRBD2. This CDR3 comprises 16 residues. V was pared by 3 bases and J by 2 bases, with 5 bases of the junction left unmatched. CDR1 and CDR2 from the germline V gene are SGHRS and YFSETQ.

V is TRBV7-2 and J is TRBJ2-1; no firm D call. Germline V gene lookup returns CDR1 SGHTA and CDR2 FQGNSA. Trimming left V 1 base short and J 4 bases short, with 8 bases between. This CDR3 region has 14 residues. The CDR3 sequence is CASSLGSFYNEQFF. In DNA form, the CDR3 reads TGTGCCAGCAGCTTAGGGTCGTTTTACAATGAGCAGTTCTTC.

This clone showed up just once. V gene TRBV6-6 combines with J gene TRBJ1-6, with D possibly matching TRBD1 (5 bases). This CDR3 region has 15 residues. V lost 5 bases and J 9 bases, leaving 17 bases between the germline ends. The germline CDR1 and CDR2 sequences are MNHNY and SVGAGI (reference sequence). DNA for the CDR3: TGTGCCAGCAGTCACGAATCAGGGAAAGCTTCACCCCTCCACTTT. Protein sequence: CASSHESGKASPLHF.

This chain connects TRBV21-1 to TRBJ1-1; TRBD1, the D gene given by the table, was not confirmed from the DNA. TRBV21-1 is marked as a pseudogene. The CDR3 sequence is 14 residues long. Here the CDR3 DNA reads TGTGCCAGCAGCAAAGACAGGGGGCCCACTGAAGCTTTCTTT. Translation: CASSKDRGPTEAFF.

CDR3 residues: CAWSASGTAPTKQYF. As DNA, the CDR3 is TGTGCCTGGAGCGCCTCCGGGACAGCGCCTACGAAGCAGTACTTC. The chain links TRBV30 to TRBJ2-4, with 7 nucleotides matching TRBD1. The germline V gene encodes CDR1 GTSNPN and CDR2 SVGIG (reference sequence). The ends lost 3 bases at V and 13 bases at J; junction bases unmatched: 18. The CDR3 totals 15 residues.

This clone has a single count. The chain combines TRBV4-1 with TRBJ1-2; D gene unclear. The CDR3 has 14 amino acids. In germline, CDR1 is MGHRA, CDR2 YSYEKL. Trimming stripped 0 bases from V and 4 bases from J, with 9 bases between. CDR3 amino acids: CASSQDWVSYGYTF. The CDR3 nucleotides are TGCGCCAGCAGCCAAGATTGGGTCAGCTATGGCTACACCTTC.